The clone carrying this TCR beta chain was observed a single time. Its antigen is currently unknown. Time point defined: week 5, during vaccination. In every dose of vaccine, 300 ug of mutant IDH1 20-mer peptide was given alongside topical imiquimod. This entry belongs to a study of a mutant IDH1 vaccine in newly diagnosed glioma. About the research overall: Vaccination followed radiotherapy alone by 4-6 weeks, or accompanied temozolomide cycles.

Clones were sequenced by immunoSEQ multiplex PCR, and TCRdb holds only the in-frame ones, with some missing. The sample includes about 75,000 clones, roughly 91% of them seen just once. With V trimmed by 5 bases and J by 8 bases, 8 bases remained unmatched. Germline-derived CDR1 and CDR2 are LNHDA and SQIVND (reference sequence). This CDR3 contains 14 residues. The sample in question was PBMCs, obtained from a glioma patient whose treatment included an IDH1 peptide vaccine. The TCR originated in a woman aged 50 to 60 with glioma. The V and J genes are TRBV19 and TRBJ1-2, with 10 bases fitting TRBD1. DNA for the CDR3: TGTGCCAGTAGTTTATTAGGGACAGGGGTCGGCTACACCTTC. It is translated as CASSLLGTGVGYTF. Complete variable domain (other parts from reference TRBV19 and TRBJ1-2): DGGITQSPKYLFRKEGQNVTLSCEQNLNHDAMYWYRQDPGQGLRLIYYSQIVNDFQKGDIAEGYSVSREKKESFPLTVTSAQKNPTAFYLCASSLLGTGVGYTFGSGTRLTVV.